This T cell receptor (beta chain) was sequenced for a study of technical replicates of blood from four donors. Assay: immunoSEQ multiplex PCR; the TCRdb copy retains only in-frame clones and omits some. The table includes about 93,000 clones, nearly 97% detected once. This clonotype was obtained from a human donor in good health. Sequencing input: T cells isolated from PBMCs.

The CDR3 sequence is CASSFGGQNEKLFF. The DNA of the CDR3 is TGCGCCAGCAGCTTTGGCGGACAGAATGAAAAACTGTTTTTT. The chain is built from TRBV5-1 and TRBJ1-4; possibly TRBD1 for D (6 bases). Germline assignment: CDR1 SGHRS and CDR2 YFSETQ. V gave up 2 bases and J gave up 5 bases, with 10 bases separating them. The CDR3 runs to 14 residues.